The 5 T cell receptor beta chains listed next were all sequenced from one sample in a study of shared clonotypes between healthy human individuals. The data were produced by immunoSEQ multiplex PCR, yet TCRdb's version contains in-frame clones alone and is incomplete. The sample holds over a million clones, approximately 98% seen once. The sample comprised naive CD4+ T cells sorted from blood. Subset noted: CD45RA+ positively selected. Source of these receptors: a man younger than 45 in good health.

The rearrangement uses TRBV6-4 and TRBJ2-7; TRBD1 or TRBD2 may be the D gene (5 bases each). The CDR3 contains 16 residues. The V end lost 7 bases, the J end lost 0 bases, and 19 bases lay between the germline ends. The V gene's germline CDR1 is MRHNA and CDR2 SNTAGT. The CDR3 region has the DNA TGTGCCAGCAAAAACCGGGACCCAGGAAGCTCCTACGAGCAGTACTTC. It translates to CASKNRDPGSSYEQYF.

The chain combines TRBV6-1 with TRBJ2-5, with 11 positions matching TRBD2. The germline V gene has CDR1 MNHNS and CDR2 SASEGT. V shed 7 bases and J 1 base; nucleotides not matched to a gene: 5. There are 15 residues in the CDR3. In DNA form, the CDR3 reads TGTGCCAGCATCTCCGGGACTAGCGGCCAAGAGACCCAGTACTTC. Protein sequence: CASISGTSGQETQYF.

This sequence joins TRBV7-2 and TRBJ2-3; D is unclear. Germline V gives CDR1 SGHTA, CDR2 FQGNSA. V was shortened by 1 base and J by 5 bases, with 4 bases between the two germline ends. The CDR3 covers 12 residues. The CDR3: CASSLGVDTQYF. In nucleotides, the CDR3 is TGTGCCAGCAGCTTAGGTGTAGATACGCAGTATTTT.

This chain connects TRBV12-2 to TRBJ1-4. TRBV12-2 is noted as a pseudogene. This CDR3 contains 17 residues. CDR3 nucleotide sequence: TGTGCAAGTCGCTTTTACGGGGCGAGTCTTAGGCTAGAAAAACTGTTTTTT. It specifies CASRFYGASLRLEKLFF.

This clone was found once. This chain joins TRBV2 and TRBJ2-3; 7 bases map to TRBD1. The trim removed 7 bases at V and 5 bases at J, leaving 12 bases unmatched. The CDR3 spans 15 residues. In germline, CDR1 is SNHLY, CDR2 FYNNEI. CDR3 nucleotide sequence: TGTGCCAGCATTCCGGGACAGAGGGGTTTAGATACGCAGTATTTT. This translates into CASIPGQRGLDTQYF.